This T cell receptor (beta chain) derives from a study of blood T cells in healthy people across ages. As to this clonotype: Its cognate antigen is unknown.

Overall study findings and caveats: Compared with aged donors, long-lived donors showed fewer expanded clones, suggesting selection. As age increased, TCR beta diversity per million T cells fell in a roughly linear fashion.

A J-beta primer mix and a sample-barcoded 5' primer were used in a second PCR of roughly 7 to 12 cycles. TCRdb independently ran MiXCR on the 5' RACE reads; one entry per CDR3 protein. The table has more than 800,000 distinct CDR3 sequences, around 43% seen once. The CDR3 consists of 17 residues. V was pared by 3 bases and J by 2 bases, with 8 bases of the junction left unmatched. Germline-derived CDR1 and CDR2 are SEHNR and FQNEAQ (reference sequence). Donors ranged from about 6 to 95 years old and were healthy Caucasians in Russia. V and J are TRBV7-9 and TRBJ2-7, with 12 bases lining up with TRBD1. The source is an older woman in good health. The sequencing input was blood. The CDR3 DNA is TGTGCCAGCAGCTTTGCCGGGACAGGGGGCCAAACCTACGAGCAGTACTTC. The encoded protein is CASSFAGTGGQTYEQYF. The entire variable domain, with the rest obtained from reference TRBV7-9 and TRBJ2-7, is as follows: DTGVSQNPRHKITKRGQNVTFRCDPISEHNRLYWYRQTLGQGPEFLTYFQNEAQLEKSRLLSDRFSAERPKGSFSTLEIQRTEQGDSAMYLCASSFAGTGGQTYEQYFGPGTRLTVT.